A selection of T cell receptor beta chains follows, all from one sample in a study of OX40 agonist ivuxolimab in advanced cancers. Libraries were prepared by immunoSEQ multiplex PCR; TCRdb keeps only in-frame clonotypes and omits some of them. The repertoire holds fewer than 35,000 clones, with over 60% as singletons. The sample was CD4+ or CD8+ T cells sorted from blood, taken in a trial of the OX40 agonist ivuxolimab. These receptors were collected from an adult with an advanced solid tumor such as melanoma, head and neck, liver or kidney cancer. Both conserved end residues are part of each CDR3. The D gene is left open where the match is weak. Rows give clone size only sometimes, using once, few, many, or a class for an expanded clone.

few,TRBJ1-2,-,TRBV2,TGTGCCAGCAGTGAACGGTATGGCTACACCTTC,CASSERYGYTF
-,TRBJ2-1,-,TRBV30,TGTGCCTGGAGTGTACGACAGTTCAATGAGCAGTTCTTC,CAWSVRQFNEQFF
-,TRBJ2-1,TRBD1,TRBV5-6,TGTGCCAGCAGCTTGGACTGGGGGACAGGGTCTTTCAATGAGCAGTTCTTC,CASSLDWGTGSFNEQFF
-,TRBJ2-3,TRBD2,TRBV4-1,TGCGCCAGCAGCCCGCGGGGGGGGGATACGCAGTATTTT,CASSPRGGDTQYF
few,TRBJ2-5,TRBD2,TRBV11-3,TGTGCCAGCAGCTCGCCCCGGGAGGGGGAGACCCAGTACTTC,CASSSPREGETQYF
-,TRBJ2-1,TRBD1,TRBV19,TGTGCCAGTAGCAAACAGGGGATGGGGCACAATGAGCAGTTCTTC,CASSKQGMGHNEQFF
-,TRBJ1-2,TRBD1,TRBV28,TGTGCCAGCCTAGGACAGGGAAGCAACTATGGCTACACCTTC,CASLGQGSNYGYTF
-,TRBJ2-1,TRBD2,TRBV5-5,TGTGCCAGCAGCTTCCCGGGACTAGCGGGGGGGCGAGAGCAGTTCTTC,CASSFPGLAGGREQFF
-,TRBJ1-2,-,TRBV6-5,TGTGCCAGCGTATTCGGTGAACGGGCTGGCTACACCTTC,CASVFGERAGYTF
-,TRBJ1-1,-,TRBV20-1,TGCAGTGCTAGAGATTGGGTTGAAGCTTTCTTT,CSARDWVEAFF
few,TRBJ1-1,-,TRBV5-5,TGTGCCAGCAGCTTGTCGAGATTGAACACTGAAGCTTTCTTT,CASSLSRLNTEAFF
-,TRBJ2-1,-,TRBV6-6,TGTGCCAGCAGTAGGGAACGCTACAATGAGCAGTTCTTC,CASSRERYNEQFF
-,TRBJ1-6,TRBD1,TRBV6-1,TGTGCCAGCAGTACCTCGGGACAGGGCTTTTCACCCCTCCACTTT,CASSTSGQGFSPLHF
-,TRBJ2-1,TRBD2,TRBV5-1,TGCGCCAGCAGCCGGCTAGCGGGGGGGCCGAATGAGCAGTTCTTC,CASSRLAGGPNEQFF
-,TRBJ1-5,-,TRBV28,TGTGCCAGCAACAAAGGACGAAAGCGAAGCCCGGGCAATCAGCCCCAGCATTTT,CASNKGRKRSPGNQPQHF
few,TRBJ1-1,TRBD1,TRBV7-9,TGTGCCAGCAGCGCAAGACAGGGCGACACTGAAGCTTTCTTT,CASSARQGDTEAFF
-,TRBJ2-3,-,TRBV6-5,TGTGCCAGCAGTTACTCGCAGGGGCTAGCGCAGTATTTT,CASSYSQGLAQYF
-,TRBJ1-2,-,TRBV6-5,TGTGCCAGCAGAGACAGGCGGGGGGGTTATGGCTACACCTTC,CASRDRRGGYGYTF
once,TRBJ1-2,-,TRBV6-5,TGTGCCAGCAGGCCACTAGGGCAGGGCTATGGCTACACCTTC,CASRPLGQGYGYTF
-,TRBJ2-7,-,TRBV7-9,TGTGCCAGCAGCTTAGGGAGCTGGCAGTCCTACGAGCAGTACTTC,CASSLGSWQSYEQYF
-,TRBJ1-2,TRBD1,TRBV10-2,TGCGCCAGCAGTGCGACAGGGATGAGCGGCTACACCTTC,CASSATGMSGYTF
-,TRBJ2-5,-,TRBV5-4,TGTGCCAGCAGCTTGGGTGATTTGGAGACCCAGTACTTC,CASSLGDLETQYF
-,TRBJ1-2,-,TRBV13,TGTGCCAGCAGCTTAGCAAGTTATTATGGCTACACCTTC,CASSLASYYGYTF
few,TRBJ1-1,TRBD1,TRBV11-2,TGTGCCAGCAGCCCAAGAACGCGAAGACAGGGCAACACTGAAGCTTTCTTT,CASSPRTRRQGNTEAFF
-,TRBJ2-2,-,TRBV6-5,TGTGCCAGCAGTTATAGGGACACTCGGAACACCGGGGAGCTGTTTTTT,CASSYRDTRNTGELFF
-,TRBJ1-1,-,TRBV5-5,TGTGCCAGCAGCTTGGGGAACATAGGCACTGAAGCTTTCTTT,CASSLGNIGTEAFF
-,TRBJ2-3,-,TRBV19,TGTGCCAGTAGTATGGGGGTGCCCCCCACAGATACGCAGTATTTT,CASSMGVPPTDTQYF
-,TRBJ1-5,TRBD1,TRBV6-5,TGTGCCAGCAGTTACGGACAGGGTGGTCAGCCCCAGCATTTT,CASSYGQGGQPQHF
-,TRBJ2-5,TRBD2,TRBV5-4,TGTGCCAGCAGCTTGGAGGGACTAGGGAGAGAGACCCAGTACTTC,CASSLEGLGRETQYF
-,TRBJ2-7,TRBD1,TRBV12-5,TGTGCTAGTGGTTCCGACCGGGACAGAGGGGCCTACGAGCAGTACTTC,CASGSDRDRGAYEQYF
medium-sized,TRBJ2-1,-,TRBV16,TGTGCCAGCAGCCAATCGAGGGTGGGTAACCCGTTCTTC,CASSQSRVGNPFF
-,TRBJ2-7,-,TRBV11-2,TGTGCCAGCAGCTTAGGAGGGACCTCCGAGCAGTACTTC,CASSLGGTSEQYF
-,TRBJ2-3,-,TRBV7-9,TGTGCCAGCAGCTTTTCGGGGAGCACAGATACGCAGTATTTT,CASSFSGSTDTQYF
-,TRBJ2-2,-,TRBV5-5,TGTGCCAGCAGCTTGAGGGGAGCGAACACCGGGGAGCTGTTTTTT,CASSLRGANTGELFF
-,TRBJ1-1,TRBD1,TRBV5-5,TGTGCCAGCAGGTCACAGGGGGGTTTATTAGGTGACACTGAAGCTTTCTTT,CASRSQGGLLGDTEAFF
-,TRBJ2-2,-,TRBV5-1,TGCGCCAGCAGCTTGGATAGGGTGACCGGGGAGCTGTTTTTT,CASSLDRVTGELFF